The present T cell receptor beta chain was sequenced within a study of blood T cell repertoires in COVID-19. At the level of the study: Samples taken during acute and convalescent COVID-19 were collected in the United States, Italy and Spain.

Trimming took off 1 base at V and 3 bases at J, with 11 bases between the two ends. CDR3 size: 14 residues. CDR1 and CDR2 (germline): SGDLS, YYNGEE. The assay was immunoSEQ multiplex PCR, and TCRdb's table has in-frame clones only and misses some. The data contain approximately 200,000 clones, roughly four fifths of them singletons. V gene TRBV9 combines with J gene TRBJ2-7, with D tentatively TRBD2 (6 bases). This clonotype was sampled from a woman aged 25 to 39 who had recovered from COVID-19. The source material was peripheral blood. DNA for the CDR3: TGTGCCAGCAGCGTATCCCCGGGGGACTACGAGCAGTACTTC. Residues: CASSVSPGDYEQYF.